The T cell receptor beta chain described here comes from a study of cytomegalovirus exposure and HLA in healthy donors. Study-level information: Out of several hundred genotyped donors, less than 90% belonged to the Caucasian-associated ancestry cluster.

V shed 0 bases and J shed 4 bases, with 13 bases lying between them. The CDR3 loop spans 14 amino acids. Germline V CDR1 and CDR2: GTSNPN, SVGIG (reference sequence). The PCR made use of 60 Vbeta and 13 Jbeta primers. TCRdb's table, derived via immunoSEQ multiplex PCR, lists solely in-frame clones and lacks some. This sample has approximately 150,000 clones, with roughly 82% found just once. The clonotype was recovered from a male donor in good health and CMV-seronegative. The rearrangement uses TRBV30 and TRBJ2-7; weak D call: TRBD1 (6 bases). The sample taken for sequencing was PBMCs. CDR3 nucleotides: TGTGCCTGGAGTGTGGGACACGGAGCGTACGAGCAGTACTTC. It is translated as CAWSVGHGAYEQYF. Complete variable domain (other parts from reference TRBV30 and TRBJ2-7): SQTIHQWPATLVQPVGSPLSLECTVEGTSNPNLYWYRQAAGRGLQLLFYSVGIGQISSEVPQNLSASRPQDRQFILSSKKLLLSDSGFYLCAWSVGHGAYEQYFGPGTRLTVT.